A single sample gave rise to the 31 T cell receptor beta chains below, sequenced in a study of shared clonotypes between healthy human individuals. CD45RO negativity and positive selection for CCR7 defined naive CD8 cells, a population that excluded terminally differentiated effector memory CD45RA+ cells. TCRdb's table, derived via immunoSEQ multiplex PCR, lists solely in-frame clones and lacks some. The profile shows over 2,000,000 clones, about 93% of them singletons. The material sequenced was naive CD8+ T cells from PBMCs. These receptors originate from a man aged 18 to 29 in good health. Some clones in this sample may be carry-over from other donors' samples.

CDR3 nucleotide sequence: TGTGCCAGCAGCGATTCGGACAGGGACGAGCAGTACTTC. Amino acid sequence: CASSDSDRDEQYF. This chain uses TRBV7-3 with TRBJ2-7; 8 positions agree with TRBD1. The CDR3 is 13 residues long. Germline V gene lookup returns CDR1 SGHTA and CDR2 FQGTGA. The V and J ends lost 5 bases and 5 bases, in that order; junction bases with no gene match: 5. The full variable domain, in which reference TRBV7-3 and TRBJ2-7 provide the parts outside the CDR3, is GAGVSQTPSNKVTEKGKYVELRCDPISGHTALYWYRQSLGQGPEFLIYFQGTGAADDSGLPNDRFFAVRPEGSVSTLKIQRTERGDSAVYLCASSDSDRDEQYFGPGTRLTVT.

The rearrangement links TRBV6-5 to TRBJ1-3; the D is unclear. The CDR3 length is 14 residues. The V gene lost 2 bases and the J gene lost 2 bases, with 7 bases spanning the gap. From germline, CDR1 is MNHEY and CDR2 SVGAGI. In DNA form, the CDR3 reads TGTGCCAGCAGTTACGCCGGGGCTGGAAACACCATATATTTT. Protein: CASSYAGAGNTIYF.

V usage is TRBV6-1 and J usage is TRBJ2-7, with 9 bases lining up with TRBD2. Germline trimming cut 3 bases from V and 2 bases from J; bases unmatched to any gene: 2. Germline-derived CDR1 and CDR2 are MNHNS and SASEGT. This CDR3 is built from 14 residues. As DNA, the CDR3 is TGTGCCAGCAGTGATCTAGCGGGGACCTACGAGCAGTACTTC. Translated: CASSDLAGTYEQYF.

The rearrangement joins TRBV6-1 to TRBJ2-7; D call uncertain. The germline gives CDR1 MNHNS, CDR2 SASEGT. The CDR3 contains 13 residues. Trimming removed 1 base at V and 9 bases at J, with 13 bases between. In DNA form, the CDR3 reads TGTGCCAGCAGTGAAGGGTCCGGGTGGGTGCAGTACTTC. It specifies CASSEGSGWVQYF.

About this clone itself: A much more abundant neighbour one base away suggests this may be a read error. The same CDR3 can be traced to other DNA sequences in this sample. The chain carries TRBV28 and TRBJ1-1; D is uncertain. The CDR3 extends over 13 amino acids. V was clipped by 2 bases and J by 1 base, with 5 bases between them. CDR1 is MDHEN and CDR2 is SYDVKM in the germline V gene. CDR3 in amino acids: CASSLGRNTEAFF. CDR3 DNA sequence: TGTGCCAGCAGTTTAGGGAGGAACACTGAAGCTTTCTTT.

For this clone: A much more abundant neighbour one base away suggests this may be a read error. The same CDR3 is also encoded by other DNA sequences in this sample. The CDR3 loop reads CASSLVYEQYF. The CDR3 bases are TGTGCCAGCAGCTTAGTCTACGAGCAGTACTTC. This chain joins TRBV7-8 and TRBJ2-7, with D uncertain. The germline V and J ends were trimmed by 1 base and 3 bases, with 1 base remaining between them. This CDR3 has 11 amino acids. Per the germline V gene, CDR1 is SGHVS and CDR2 is FQNEAQ. The complete variable domain, with remaining parts taken from reference TRBV7-8 and TRBJ2-7, reads GAGVSQSPRYKVAKRGQDVALRCDPISGHVSLFWYQQALGQGPEFLTYFQNEAQLDKSGLPSDRFFAERPEGSVSTLKIQRTQQEDSAVYLCASSLVYEQYFGPGTRLTVT.

The chain recombines TRBV5-6 with TRBJ2-7; either TRBD1 or TRBD2 may supply D (5 bases each). Between the trimmed V and J ends, which lost 7 bases and 6 bases, there was a span of 26 bases. Germline V gene lookup returns CDR1 SGHDT and CDR2 YYEEEE. The CDR3 contains 16 residues. The CDR3 spells CASCRTTGTGKCEQYF. The DNA for the CDR3 is TGTGCCAGCTGCCGAACTACCGGGACCGGGAAGTGCGAGCAGTACTTC.

The chain joins TRBV19 to TRBJ2-2; D call uncertain. This CDR3 has 11 amino acids. Between the trimmed V and J ends, which lost 10 bases and 5 bases, there was a span of 8 bases. Germline CDR1 reads LNHDA; CDR2 reads SQIVND (reference sequence). The CDR3 DNA sequence: TGTGCCACCTATCAGACCGGGGAGCTGTTTTTT. Residues: CATYQTGELFF.

The chain is built from TRBV5-4 and TRBJ2-7; tentatively, D is TRBD1 or TRBD2 (5 bases each). This CDR3 contains 18 residues. Trimming took off 0 bases at V and 2 bases at J, with 21 bases between the two ends. Looked up from germline, CDR1 is SGHNT and CDR2 is YYREEE (reference sequence). The CDR3 is CASSLVVTWGSDPYEQYF. The CDR3 DNA follows: TGTGCCAGCAGCTTGGTGGTGACGTGGGGGTCCGATCCCTACGAGCAGTACTTC.

CDR3 DNA sequence: TGTGCCAGCAGCCCCCCCGGGGAAGCCGATGAGCAGTTCTTC. This translates into CASSPPGEADEQFF. This chain links TRBV7-8 with TRBJ2-1, with D tentatively TRBD2 (5 bases). Germline V gives CDR1 SGHVS, CDR2 FQNEAQ. V lost 5 bases and J 8 bases, leaving 16 bases between the germline ends. There are 14 residues in the CDR3. Based on the CDR3 plus reference TRBV7-8 and TRBJ2-1, the full variable domain is GAGVSQSPRYKVAKRGQDVALRCDPISGHVSLFWYQQALGQGPEFLTYFQNEAQLDKSGLPSDRFFAERPEGSVSTLKIQRTQQEDSAVYLCASSPPGEADEQFFGPGTRLTVL.

The chain joins TRBV5-4 to TRBJ2-3, with unresolved D. In germline, CDR1 is SGHNT, CDR2 YYREEE (reference sequence). Between the trimmed V and J ends, which lost 4 bases and 2 bases, there was a span of 8 bases. The CDR3 is 13 amino acids. The DNA for the CDR3 is TGTGCCAGCAGCCGCGCCCCCACAGATACGCAGTATTTT. This encodes CASSRAPTDTQYF.

This chain joins TRBV2 and TRBJ1-3, with a tentative D call TRBD1 (6 bases). V lost 0 bases, J lost 9 bases, and 18 bases lay in between. Germline V gives CDR1 SNHLY, CDR2 FYNNEI. The CDR3 totals 16 residues. The CDR3 is CASSEAGQWASSTIYF. The CDR3 region has the DNA TGTGCCAGCAGTGAAGCTGGACAGTGGGCCTCATCCACCATATATTTT.

The rearrangement links TRBV21-1 to TRBJ1-5; the D call TRBD1 from the table was never checked on the DNA. TRBV21-1 is shown as a pseudogene. The CDR3 length is 19 residues. The CDR3 region is CASSNPSQGRGHTNQPQHF. CDR3 nucleotide sequence: TGTGCCAGCAGCAATCCATCTCAGGGGAGAGGTCATACTAATCAGCCCCAGCATTTT.

As concerns this clone: Other DNA sequences in this specimen translate into the identical CDR3. The chain links TRBV9 to TRBJ2-7, with D possibly matching TRBD2 (6 bases). CDR3 length: 14 residues. Germline CDR1 SGDLS, CDR2 YYNGEE. With 0 bases removed from V and 2 bases from J, the gap between germline ends came to 9 bases. Here the CDR3 DNA reads TGTGCCAGCAGCGTAGGGGGGACTGCCTACGAGCAGTACTTC. This gives the protein CASSVGGTAYEQYF.

The rearrangement links TRBV29-1 to TRBJ2-5; 8 bases fit TRBD1. The germline V gene encodes CDR1 SQVTM and CDR2 ANQGSEA. The CDR3 extends over 14 amino acids. The trim removed 2 bases at V and 4 bases at J, leaving 6 bases unmatched. CDR3: CSVELDRGGETQYF. CDR3 nucleotides: TGCAGCGTTGAACTCGACAGGGGAGGAGAGACCCAGTACTTC.

This chain connects TRBV6-1 to TRBJ1-1, with a weak D call TRBD1 (5 bases). CDR3 length: 14 amino acids. Trimming took off 3 bases at V and 3 bases at J, with 11 bases between the two ends. Germline CDR1 is MNHNS and CDR2 is SASEGT. CDR3 sequence: CASSDWVGDTEAFF. The DNA for the CDR3 is TGTGCCAGCAGTGATTGGGTAGGGGACACTGAAGCTTTCTTT.

The chain links TRBV19 to TRBJ1-2; TRBD1 matches at 9 bases. The CDR3 sequence is 15 residues long. CDR1 is LNHDA and CDR2 is SQIVND in the germline V gene (reference sequence). J was trimmed by 7 bases and V by 4 bases; bases with no gene match: 10. The CDR3: CASSTRDRVTAGYTF. CDR3 sequence (DNA): TGTGCCAGTAGTACCCGGGACAGGGTGACGGCTGGCTACACCTTC.

This clone was seen just once. This specimen includes other DNA sequences encoding the same CDR3. The rearrangement links TRBV28 to TRBJ1-1; the D is unclear. This CDR3 contains 14 residues. Trimming removed 6 bases from V and 1 base from J, with 12 bases in between. Germline CDR1 is MDHEN and CDR2 is SYDVKM. This CDR3 is CASSLAAGNTEAFF. CDR3 DNA: TGTGCCAGCAGCTTGGCCGCGGGGAACACTGAAGCTTTCTTT.

This chain connects TRBV27 to TRBJ1-5; D is uncertain. Per the germline V gene, CDR1 is MNHEY and CDR2 is SMNVEV (reference sequence). Trimming cost V 6 bases and J 7 bases, with 13 bases left between them. There are 13 residues in the CDR3. The CDR3 nucleotides read TGTGCCAGCAGCCCTTTCCACGGACAGCCCCAGCATTTT. Translation gives CASSPFHGQPQHF.

The chain carries TRBV2 and TRBJ2-1; D is unresolved. The germline CDR1 and CDR2 sequences are SNHLY and FYNNEI. Trimming cost V 5 bases and J 0 bases, with 14 bases left between them. The CDR3 has 16 amino acids. For the CDR3, the DNA is TGTGCCAGCAGTCCCGACCACCCGAGCTCCTACAATGAGCAGTTCTTC. Its translation: CASSPDHPSSYNEQFF.

The chain employs TRBV6-1 and TRBJ1-2; D possibly corresponds to TRBD1 (6 bases). Trimming removed 6 bases from V and 3 bases from J, with 14 bases in between. Germline loops: CDR1 MNHNS, CDR2 SASEGT. The CDR3 totals 14 residues. The CDR3 nucleotides read TGTGCCAGCAGAGGAGGGGACAACTACTATGGCTACACCTTC. As protein: CASRGGDNYYGYTF.

The chain has TRBV19 and TRBJ2-3; D possibly matches TRBD1 or TRBD2 (5 bases each). The CDR3 sequence is 16 residues long. Trimming left V 5 bases short and J 2 bases short, with 17 bases between. The germline V gene encodes CDR1 LNHDA and CDR2 SQIVND (reference sequence). CDR3 nucleotide sequence: TGTGCCAGTAGTGCCGTTGTAGGGGAGAACACAGATACGCAGTATTTT. It specifies CASSAVVGENTDTQYF.

This clone came up once. The chain uses TRBV7-9 and TRBJ2-5, with a weak D call TRBD2 (6 bases). This CDR3 has 14 amino acids. Germline values: CDR1 SEHNR, CDR2 FQNEAQ (reference sequence). Trimming shortened V by 5 bases and J by 3 bases, and 13 bases separated the two germline ends. The CDR3 reads CASSIRGGEETQYF. DNA for the CDR3: TGTGCCAGCAGCATCCGAGGCGGGGAAGAGACCCAGTACTTC.

The chain is built from TRBV19 and TRBJ2-7; 8 bases are a match to TRBD2. The CDR3 has 13 residues. The trim removed 4 bases at V and 5 bases at J, leaving 4 bases unmatched. CDR1 and CDR2 (germline): LNHDA, SQIVND (reference sequence). The CDR3: CASSTRREDEQYF. The CDR3 DNA sequence: TGTGCCAGTAGTACCAGGCGGGAGGACGAGCAGTACTTC.

The chain recombines TRBV19 with TRBJ1-2, with a weak D call TRBD1 (5 bases). V was shortened by 4 bases and J by 3 bases, with 18 bases between the two germline ends. There are 16 residues in the CDR3. Germline assignment: CDR1 LNHDA and CDR2 SQIVND (reference sequence). The CDR3 DNA reads TGTGCCAGTAGTACCAGGCGGAGGGGCGCGGACTATGGCTACACCTTC. Protein sequence: CASSTRRRGADYGYTF. The variable domain in full, with the rest retrieved from reference TRBV19 and TRBJ1-2, is DGGITQSPKYLFRKEGQNVTLSCEQNLNHDAMYWYRQDPGQGLRLIYYSQIVNDFQKGDIAEGYSVSREKKESFPLTVTSAQKNPTAFYLCASSTRRRGADYGYTFGSGTRLTVV.

The CDR3 DNA sequence: TGTGCCAGCAGCTTAGGGCCCTACAATCAGCCCCAGCATTTT. The encoded protein is CASSLGPYNQPQHF. V is TRBV7-9 and J is TRBJ1-5; no clear D. CDR3 length equals 14 residues. Trimming pared 1 base from V and 3 bases from J, leaving 7 bases between. Germline CDR1 reads SEHNR; CDR2 reads FQNEAQ (reference sequence).

The J gene is TRBJ2-5, the V gene TRBV4-1, with D uncertain. The CDR3 runs 15 residues. The V gene lost 6 bases and the J gene lost 4 bases, with 18 bases spanning the gap. Germline values: CDR1 MGHRA, CDR2 YSYEKL. CDR3 nucleotide sequence: TGCGCCAGCAGACAGATCACCTCAGGTCGAGAGACCCAGTACTTC. This codes for CASRQITSGRETQYF.

Concerning this clone itself: Other DNA sequences in this specimen translate into the identical CDR3. The chain couples TRBV19 to TRBJ2-7; 11 nucleotides line up with TRBD2. The CDR3 runs 13 residues. V shed 10 bases, J shed 2 bases, and the junction held 4 bases outside the gene matches. Germline V gene sequence: CDR1 LNHDA, CDR2 SQIVND (reference sequence). The CDR3 region is CATRLAGTYEQYF. Written as DNA, the CDR3 is TGTGCCACCCGACTAGCGGGGACCTACGAGCAGTACTTC. Supplemented by reference TRBV19 and TRBJ2-7, the full variable domain reads DGGITQSPKYLFRKEGQNVTLSCEQNLNHDAMYWYRQDPGQGLRLIYYSQIVNDFQKGDIAEGYSVSREKKESFPLTVTSAQKNPTAFYLCATRLAGTYEQYFGPGTRLTVT.

This chain links TRBV9 with TRBJ2-2; 7 bases agree with TRBD2. Per germline, CDR1 SGDLS and CDR2 YYNGEE. V gave up 4 bases and J gave up 6 bases; unmatched junction bases: 6. The CDR3 is made up of 14 amino acids. CDR3 nucleotides: TGTGCCAGCAGCCCAGGCGGGAGTCCCGGGGAGCTGTTTTTT. Translating gives CASSPGGSPGELFF.

The CDR3 sequence: CASSFSSESVNEKLFF. CDR3 in DNA: TGTGCCAGCAGTTTTAGTTCCGAGTCCGTTAATGAAAAACTGTTTTTT. The V call is TRBV28, the J call TRBJ1-4; D gene uncertain. Germline values: CDR1 MDHEN, CDR2 SYDVKM. This CDR3 is 16 amino acids long. V was cut by 3 bases and J by 4 bases, with 15 bases left in between.

The J gene is TRBJ2-7, the V gene TRBV11-2, with D perhaps TRBD1 or TRBD2 (7 bases each). CDR1 is SGHAT, CDR2 FQNNGV, per germline. V dropped 5 bases and J dropped 4 bases, with 24 bases sitting between them. This CDR3 spans 17 amino acids. CDR3 sequence (DNA): TGTGCCAGCAGCACCGGGGAGGGGGCCGACCGAAAATACGAGCAGTACTTC. Its translation: CASSTGEGADRKYEQYF.